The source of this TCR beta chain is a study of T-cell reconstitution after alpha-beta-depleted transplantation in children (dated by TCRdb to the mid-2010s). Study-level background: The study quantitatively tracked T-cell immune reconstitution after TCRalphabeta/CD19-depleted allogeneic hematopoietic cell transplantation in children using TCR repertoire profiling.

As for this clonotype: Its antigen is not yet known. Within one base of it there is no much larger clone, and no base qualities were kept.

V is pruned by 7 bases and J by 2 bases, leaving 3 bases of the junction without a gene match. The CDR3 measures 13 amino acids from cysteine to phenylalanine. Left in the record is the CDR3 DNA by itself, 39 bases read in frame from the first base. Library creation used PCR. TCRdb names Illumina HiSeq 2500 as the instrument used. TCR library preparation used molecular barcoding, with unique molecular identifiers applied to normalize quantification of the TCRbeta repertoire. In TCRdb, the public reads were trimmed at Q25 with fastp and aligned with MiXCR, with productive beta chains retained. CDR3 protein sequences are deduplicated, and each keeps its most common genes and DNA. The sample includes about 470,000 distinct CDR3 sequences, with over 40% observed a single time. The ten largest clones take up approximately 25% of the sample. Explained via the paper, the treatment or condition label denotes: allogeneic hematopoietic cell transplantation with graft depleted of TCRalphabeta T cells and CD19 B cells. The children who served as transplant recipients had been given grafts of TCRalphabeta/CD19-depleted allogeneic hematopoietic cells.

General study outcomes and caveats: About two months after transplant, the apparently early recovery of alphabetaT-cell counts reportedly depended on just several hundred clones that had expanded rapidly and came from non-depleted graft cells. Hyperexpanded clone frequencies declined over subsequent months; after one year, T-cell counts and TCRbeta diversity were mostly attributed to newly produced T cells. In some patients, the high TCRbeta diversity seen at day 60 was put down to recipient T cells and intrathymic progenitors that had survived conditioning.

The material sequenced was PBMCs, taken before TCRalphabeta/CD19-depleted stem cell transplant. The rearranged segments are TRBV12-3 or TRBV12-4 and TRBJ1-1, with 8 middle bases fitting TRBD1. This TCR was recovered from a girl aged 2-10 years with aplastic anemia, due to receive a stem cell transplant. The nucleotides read TGTGCCAGCAACGCAGGGGGCAACACTGAAGCTTTCTTT. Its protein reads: CASNAGGNTEAFF.